This note documents a single T cell receptor beta chain sequence. The sample belongs to a study of blood T cell repertoires in COVID-19. In the original analysis: Amplified reference gene primers provided the basis for estimating nucleated cell counts. Libraries were prepared by immunoSEQ multiplex PCR; TCRdb keeps only in-frame clonotypes and omits some of them. V and J calls and clone size are those listed in that table; D and trimming were worked out from the DNA. The sample has roughly 300,000 clones; approximately 90% are singletons. Germline-derived CDR1 and CDR2 are SGHDN and FVKESK. J was trimmed by 4 bases and V by 0 bases; bases with no gene match: 8. The CDR3 totals 17 residues.

The sequence was obtained from a woman under 40 with COVID-19, enrolled during active disease. The rearrangement uses TRBV14 and TRBJ2-1, with 8 bases matching TRBD2. The sequencing input was peripheral blood. CDR3 protein: CASSQDLGSGIYNEQFF. CDR3 DNA sequence: TGTGCCAGCAGCCAAGATCTGGGTAGCGGGATATACAATGAGCAGTTCTTC.